A single sample gave rise to the 10 T cell receptor beta chains below, sequenced in a study of cytomegalovirus exposure and HLA in healthy donors. Amplification used 60 Vbeta primers and 13 Jbeta primers. Profiled with immunoSEQ multiplex PCR; TCRdb holds only in-frame clones, not every one. The sample contains about 140,000 clones, around 80% of which appear only once. Specimen: PBMCs. The receptors come from a man aged 40-55 years in good health and CMV-seronegative.

The chain recombines TRBV18 with TRBJ1-6, with D possibly TRBD1 on 5 matching bases. This CDR3 contains 15 residues. With 6 bases removed from V and 6 bases from J, the gap between germline ends came to 15 bases. Germline-derived CDR1 and CDR2 are KGHSH and LQKENI. This CDR3 reads CASSLDTFPNSPLHF. The CDR3 nucleotides are TGTGCCAGCTCCTTGGACACTTTTCCTAATTCACCCCTCCACTTT.

This clone was observed a handful of times. The chain links TRBV2 to TRBJ1-5, with a possible D match to TRBD1 (5 bases). The CDR3 length is 15 residues. Trimming removed 8 bases at V and 0 bases at J, with 14 bases between. In germline, CDR1 is SNHLY, CDR2 FYNNEI. The CDR3 nucleotides read TGTGCCAGCGGCCCCGGGGGGTATAGCAATCAGCCCCAGCATTTT. This sequence encodes CASGPGGYSNQPQHF.

The V gene is TRBV7-2, the J gene TRBJ1-3; 7 nucleotides agree with TRBD1. Trimming at V came to 5 bases and at J to 0 bases, leaving 7 bases not matched to a gene. The CDR3 totals 16 residues. The germline gives CDR1 SGHTA, CDR2 FQGNSA. The CDR3 is CASSVVGGPSGNTIYF. In nucleotides, the CDR3 is TGTGCCAGCAGCGTAGTAGGGGGCCCCTCTGGAAACACCATATATTTT.

The chain recombines TRBV19 with TRBJ1-4; 8 positions match TRBD1. The germline CDR1 and CDR2 sequences are LNHDA and SQIVND (reference sequence). V lost 5 bases and J lost 7; bases outside the gene matches: 9. This CDR3 region has 15 residues. In DNA, the CDR3 is TGTGCCAGTAGTCTTCGGACAGGGATAAGTGAAAAACTGTTTTTT. Translating it yields CASSLRTGISEKLFF.

V gene TRBV19 combines with J gene TRBJ2-5; maybe TRBD1 (5 bases). V shed 4 bases and J shed 4 bases, with 13 bases lying between them. CDR3 size: 14 residues. The germline gives CDR1 LNHDA, CDR2 SQIVND (reference sequence). The CDR3, as DNA: TGTGCCAGTAGTAATCAGGGTAACGGAGAGACCCAGTACTTC. This gives the protein CASSNQGNGETQYF.

The gene calls are TRBV7-3 and TRBJ2-1, with 9 bases fitting TRBD2. With V trimmed by 2 bases and J by 4 bases, 9 bases remained unmatched. Germline V lookup: CDR1 SGHTA, CDR2 FQGTGA. The CDR3 runs to 17 residues. DNA for the CDR3: TGTGCCAGCAGCTTATCTGCAGCGGGGGGTTCATACAATGAGCAGTTCTTC. It codes for CASSLSAAGGSYNEQFF.

The chain has TRBV4-1 and TRBJ1-2; D is undetermined. V gave up 1 base and J gave up 1 base, with 13 bases separating them. CDR3 length: 16 amino acids. Germline V lookup: CDR1 MGHRA, CDR2 YSYEKL. Written as DNA, the CDR3 is TGCGCCAGCAGCCAAGCGTCCTATCGGGATAACTATGGCTACACCTTC. Amino acids: CASSQASYRDNYGYTF.

This rearrangement joins TRBV7-8 to TRBJ2-5; 7 nucleotides line up with TRBD2. The germline V gene encodes CDR1 SGHVS and CDR2 FQNEAQ. With V trimmed by 7 bases and J by 9 bases, 14 bases remained unmatched. This CDR3 spans 14 amino acids. CDR3 loop: CASTPGGLSVAQYF. The CDR3 coding sequence is TGTGCCAGCACCCCCGGGGGACTATCGGTGGCCCAGTACTTC.

This chain uses TRBV4-3 with TRBJ1-5, with D possibly TRBD1 on 6 matching bases. Trimming left V 0 bases short and J 7 bases short, with 19 bases between. Germline V gene sequence: CDR1 LGHNA, CDR2 YSLEER. This CDR3 contains 17 residues. The CDR3, as DNA: TGCGCCAGCAGCCAAGATAGGGGGTGGGGGGGAGGGCAGCCCCAGCATTTT. This codes for CASSQDRGWGGGQPQHF.

The chain uses TRBV9 and TRBJ1-2; possible D gene TRBD1, 6 bases. The CDR3 contains 13 residues. Deletions cut 3 bases from V and 4 bases from J, with 10 bases between. Germline values: CDR1 SGDLS, CDR2 YYNGEE. CDR3 coding DNA: TGTGCCAGCAGCGGCAGGGGTGCCTATGGCTACACCTTC. It specifies CASSGRGAYGYTF.